A few counts support the clone carrying this T cell receptor (beta chain). Deletions cut 1 base from V and 2 bases from J, with 11 bases between. The length of the CDR3 is 15 residues. Germline CDR1 LGHDT, CDR2 YNNKEL (reference sequence). From the RT-PCR reads, TCRdb called clonotypes with MiXCR, one entry per CDR3 protein. The data contain more than 550,000 distinct CDR3 sequences, approximately 14% of them singletons. V usage is TRBV3-1 and J usage is TRBJ2-5; D unclear. The specimen sequenced was memory CD4+ T cells from blood. This TCR derives from a female donor in good health, serving as a healthy control. The CDR3 region is CASSQGPITQETQYF. The CDR3 nucleotides read TGTGCCAGCAGCCAAGGACCCATTACTCAAGAGACCCAGTACTTC.